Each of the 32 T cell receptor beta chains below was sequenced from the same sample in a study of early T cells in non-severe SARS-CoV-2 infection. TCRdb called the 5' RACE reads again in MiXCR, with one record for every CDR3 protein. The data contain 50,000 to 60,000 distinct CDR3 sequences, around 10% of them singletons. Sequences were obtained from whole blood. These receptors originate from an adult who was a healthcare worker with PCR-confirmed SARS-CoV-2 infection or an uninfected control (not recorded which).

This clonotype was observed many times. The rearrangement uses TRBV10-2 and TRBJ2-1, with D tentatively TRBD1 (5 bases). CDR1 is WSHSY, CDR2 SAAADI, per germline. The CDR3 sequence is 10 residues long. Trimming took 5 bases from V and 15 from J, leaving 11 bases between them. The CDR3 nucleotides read TGCGCCAGCAGTTGGAAGGGGATGTTCTTC. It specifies CASSWKGMFF.

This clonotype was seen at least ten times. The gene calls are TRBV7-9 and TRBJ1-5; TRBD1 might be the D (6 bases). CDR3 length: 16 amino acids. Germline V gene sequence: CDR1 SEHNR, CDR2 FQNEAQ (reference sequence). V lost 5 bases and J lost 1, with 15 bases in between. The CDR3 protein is CASSRTGTTSNQPQHF. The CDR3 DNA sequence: TGTGCCAGCAGCCGCACCGGGACAACGAGCAATCAGCCCCAGCATTTT.

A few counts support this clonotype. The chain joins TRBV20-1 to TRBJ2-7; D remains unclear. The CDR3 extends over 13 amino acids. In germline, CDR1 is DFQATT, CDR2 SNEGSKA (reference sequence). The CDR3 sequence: CRTVRPSSYEQYF. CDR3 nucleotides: TGCAGGACGGTCAGGCCCTCCTCCTACGAGCAGTACTTC.

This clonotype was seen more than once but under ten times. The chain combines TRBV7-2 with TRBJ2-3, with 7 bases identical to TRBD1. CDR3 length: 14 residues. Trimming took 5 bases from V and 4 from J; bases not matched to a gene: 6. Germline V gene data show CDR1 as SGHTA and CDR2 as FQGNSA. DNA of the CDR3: TGTGCCAGCAGCGTTGCACAGGGGCCAGATACGCAGTATTTT. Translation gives CASSVAQGPDTQYF. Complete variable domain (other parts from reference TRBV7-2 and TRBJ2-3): GAGVSQSPSNKVTEKGKDVELRCDPISGHTALYWYRQSLGQGLEFLIYFQGNSAPDKSGLPSDRFSAERTGGSVSTLTIQRTQQEDSAVYLCASSVAQGPDTQYFGPGTRLTVL.

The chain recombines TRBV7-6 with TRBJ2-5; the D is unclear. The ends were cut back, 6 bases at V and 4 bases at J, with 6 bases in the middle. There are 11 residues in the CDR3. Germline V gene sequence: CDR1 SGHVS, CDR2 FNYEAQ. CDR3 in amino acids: CASRVGETQYF. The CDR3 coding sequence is TGTGCCAGCAGAGTTGGAGAGACCCAGTACTTC.

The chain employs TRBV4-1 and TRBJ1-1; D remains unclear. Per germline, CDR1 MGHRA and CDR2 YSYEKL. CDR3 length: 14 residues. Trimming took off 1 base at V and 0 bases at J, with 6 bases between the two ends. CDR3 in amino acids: CASSQGLLNTEAFF. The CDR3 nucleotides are TGCGCCAGCAGCCAAGGACTCCTGAACACTGAAGCTTTCTTT.

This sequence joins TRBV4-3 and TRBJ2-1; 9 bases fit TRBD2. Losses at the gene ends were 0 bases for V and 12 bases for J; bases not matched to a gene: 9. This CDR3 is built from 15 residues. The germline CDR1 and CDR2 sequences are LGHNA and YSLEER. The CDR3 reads CASSQDRGGGARQFF. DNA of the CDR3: TGCGCCAGCAGCCAAGATAGGGGCGGGGGGGCCAGGCAGTTCTTC.

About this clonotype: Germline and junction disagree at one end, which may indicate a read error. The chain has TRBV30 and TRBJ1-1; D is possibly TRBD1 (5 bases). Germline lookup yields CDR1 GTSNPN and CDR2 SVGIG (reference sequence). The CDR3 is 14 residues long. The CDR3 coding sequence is TGTACCTGGAGAGAAAGGGGAGCGAACACTGAAGCTTTCTTT. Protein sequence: CTWRERGANTEAFF.

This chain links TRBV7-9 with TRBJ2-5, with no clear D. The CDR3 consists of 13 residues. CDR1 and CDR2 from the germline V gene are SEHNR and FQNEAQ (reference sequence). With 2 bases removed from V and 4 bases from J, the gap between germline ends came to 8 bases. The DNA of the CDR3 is TGTGCCAGCAGCTTAATGTCTGGAGAGACCCAGTACTTC. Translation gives CASSLMSGETQYF.

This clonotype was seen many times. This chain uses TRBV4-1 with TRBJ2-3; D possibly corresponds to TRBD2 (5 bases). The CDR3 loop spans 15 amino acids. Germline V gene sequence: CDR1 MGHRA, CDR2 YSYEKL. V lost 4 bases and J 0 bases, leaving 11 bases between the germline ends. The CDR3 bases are TGCGCCAGCAGCCTCAGCGGAGTTAGCACAGATACGCAGTATTTT. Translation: CASSLSGVSTDTQYF.

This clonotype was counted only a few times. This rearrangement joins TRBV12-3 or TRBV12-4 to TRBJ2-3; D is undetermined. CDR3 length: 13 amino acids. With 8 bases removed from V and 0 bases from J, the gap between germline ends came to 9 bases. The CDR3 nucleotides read TGTGCCAGCTATGAAGAGAGCACAGATACGCAGTATTTT. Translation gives CASYEESTDTQYF.

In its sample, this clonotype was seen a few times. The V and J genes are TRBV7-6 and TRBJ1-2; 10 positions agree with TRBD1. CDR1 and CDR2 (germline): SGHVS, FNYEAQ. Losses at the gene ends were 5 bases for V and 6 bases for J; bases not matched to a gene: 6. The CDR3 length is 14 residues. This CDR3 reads CASSAATGGDGYTF. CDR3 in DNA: TGTGCCAGCAGCGCCGCGACAGGGGGCGATGGCTACACCTTC.

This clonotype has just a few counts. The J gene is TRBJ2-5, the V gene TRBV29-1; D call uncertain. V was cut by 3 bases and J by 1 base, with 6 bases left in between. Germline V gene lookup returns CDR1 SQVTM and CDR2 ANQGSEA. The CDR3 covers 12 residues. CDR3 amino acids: CSVEGIQETQYF. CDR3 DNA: TGCAGCGTTGAGGGGATCCAAGAGACCCAGTACTTC.

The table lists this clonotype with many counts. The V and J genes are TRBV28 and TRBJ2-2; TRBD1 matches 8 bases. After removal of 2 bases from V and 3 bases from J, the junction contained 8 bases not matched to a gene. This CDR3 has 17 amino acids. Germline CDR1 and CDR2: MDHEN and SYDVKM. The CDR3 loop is CASSLAGGVRHTGELFF. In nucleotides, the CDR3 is TGTGCCAGCAGTTTAGCAGGGGGCGTAAGGCACACCGGGGAGCTGTTTTTT.

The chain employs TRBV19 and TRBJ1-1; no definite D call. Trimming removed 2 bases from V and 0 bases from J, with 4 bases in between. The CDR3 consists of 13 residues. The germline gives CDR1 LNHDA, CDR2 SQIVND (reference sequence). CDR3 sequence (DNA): TGTGCCAGTAGTATAAACATGAACACTGAAGCTTTCTTT. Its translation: CASSINMNTEAFF.

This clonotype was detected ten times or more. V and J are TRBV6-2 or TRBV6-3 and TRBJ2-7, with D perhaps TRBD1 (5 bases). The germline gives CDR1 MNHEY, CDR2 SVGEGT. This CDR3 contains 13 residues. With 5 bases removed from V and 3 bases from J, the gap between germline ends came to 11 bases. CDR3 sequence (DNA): TGTGCCAGCAGTAGGACACTACTCTACGAGCAGTACTTC. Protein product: CASSRTLLYEQYF.

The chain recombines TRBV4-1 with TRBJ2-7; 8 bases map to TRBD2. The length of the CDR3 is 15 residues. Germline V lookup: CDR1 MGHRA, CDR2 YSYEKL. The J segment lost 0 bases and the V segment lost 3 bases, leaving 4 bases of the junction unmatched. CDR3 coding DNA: TGCGCCAGCAGCCACGGAGCGGGGGCCTCCTACGAGCAGTACTTC. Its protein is CASSHGAGASYEQYF.

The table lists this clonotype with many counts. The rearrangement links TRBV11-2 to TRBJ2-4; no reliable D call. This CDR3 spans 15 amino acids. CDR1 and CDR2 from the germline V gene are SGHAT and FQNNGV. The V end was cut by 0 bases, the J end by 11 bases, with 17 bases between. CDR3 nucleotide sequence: TGTGCCAGCAGCTTAGATCTTGTCCCAATTTGGGTTCAGTACTTC. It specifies CASSLDLVPIWVQYF. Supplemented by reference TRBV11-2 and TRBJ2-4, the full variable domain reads EAGVAQSPRYKIIEKRQSVAFWCNPISGHATLYWYQQILGQGPKLLIQFQNNGVVDDSQLPKDRFSAERLKGVDSTLKIQPAKLEDSAVYLCASSLDLVPIWVQYFGAGTRLSVL.

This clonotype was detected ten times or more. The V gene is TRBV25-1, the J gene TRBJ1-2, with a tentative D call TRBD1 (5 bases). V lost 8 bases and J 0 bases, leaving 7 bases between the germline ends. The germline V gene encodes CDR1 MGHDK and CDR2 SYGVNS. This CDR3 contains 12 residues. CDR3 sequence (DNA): TGTGCCAGCCAACAGGCTAACTATGGCTACACCTTC. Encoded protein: CASQQANYGYTF.

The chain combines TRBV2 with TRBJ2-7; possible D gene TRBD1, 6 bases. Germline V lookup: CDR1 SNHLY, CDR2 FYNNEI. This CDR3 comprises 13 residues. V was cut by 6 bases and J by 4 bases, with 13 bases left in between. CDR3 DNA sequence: TGTGCCAGCAGCCGGGACACTCAATACGAGCAGTACTTC. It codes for CASSRDTQYEQYF. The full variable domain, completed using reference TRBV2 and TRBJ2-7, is EPEVTQTPSHQVTQMGQEVILRCVPISNHLYFYWYRQILGQKVEFLVSFYNNEISEKSEIFDDQFSVERPDGSNFTLKIRSTKLEDSAMYFCASSRDTQYEQYFGPGTRLTVT.

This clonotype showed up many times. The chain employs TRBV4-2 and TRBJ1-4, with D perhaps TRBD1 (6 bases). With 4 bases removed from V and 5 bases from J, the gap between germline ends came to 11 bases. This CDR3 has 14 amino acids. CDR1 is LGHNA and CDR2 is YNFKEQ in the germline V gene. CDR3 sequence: CASSPDRTNEKLFF. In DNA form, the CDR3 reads TGTGCCAGCAGCCCGGACAGAACGAATGAAAAACTGTTTTTT.

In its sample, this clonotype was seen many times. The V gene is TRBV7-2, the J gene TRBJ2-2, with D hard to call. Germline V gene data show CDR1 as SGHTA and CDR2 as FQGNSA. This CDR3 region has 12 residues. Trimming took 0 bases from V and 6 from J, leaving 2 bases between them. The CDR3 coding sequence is TGTGCCAGCAGCTTAGCCGCCGGGGAGCTGTTTTTT. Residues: CASSLAAGELFF.

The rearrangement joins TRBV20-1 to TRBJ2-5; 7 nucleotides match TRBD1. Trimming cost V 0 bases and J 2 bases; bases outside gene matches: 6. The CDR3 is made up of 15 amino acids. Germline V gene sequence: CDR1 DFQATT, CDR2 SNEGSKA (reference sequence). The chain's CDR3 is CSARDGQELQETQYF. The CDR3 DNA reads TGCAGTGCTAGAGATGGACAGGAACTACAAGAGACCCAGTACTTC.

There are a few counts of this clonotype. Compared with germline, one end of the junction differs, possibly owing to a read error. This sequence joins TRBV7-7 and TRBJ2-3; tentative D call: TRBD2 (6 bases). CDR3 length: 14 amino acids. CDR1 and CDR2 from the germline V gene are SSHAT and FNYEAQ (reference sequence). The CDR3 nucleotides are TGTGCTAGCAGCGGAAGCGGGAGCACAGATACGCAGTATTTT. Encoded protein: CASSGSGSTDTQYF.

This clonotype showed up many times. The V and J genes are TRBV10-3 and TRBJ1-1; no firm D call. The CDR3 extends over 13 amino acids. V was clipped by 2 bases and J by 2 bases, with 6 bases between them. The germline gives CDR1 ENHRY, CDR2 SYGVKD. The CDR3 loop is CAISETKNTEAFF. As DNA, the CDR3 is TGTGCCATCAGTGAGACGAAAAACACTGAAGCTTTCTTT.

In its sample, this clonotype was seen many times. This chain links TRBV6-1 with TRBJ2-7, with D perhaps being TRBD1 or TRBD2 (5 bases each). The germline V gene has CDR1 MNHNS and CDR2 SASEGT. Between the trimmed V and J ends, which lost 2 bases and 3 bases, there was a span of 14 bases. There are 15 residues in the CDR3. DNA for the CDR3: TGTGCCAGCAGTGAACGGAAGGGGACGGGCTACGAGCAGTACTTC. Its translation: CASSERKGTGYEQYF.

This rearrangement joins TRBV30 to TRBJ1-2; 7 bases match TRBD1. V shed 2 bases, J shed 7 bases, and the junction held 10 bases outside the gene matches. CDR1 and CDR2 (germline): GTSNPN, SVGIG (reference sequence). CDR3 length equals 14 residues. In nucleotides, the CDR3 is TGTGCCTGGAGTCGACAGGGCCGATCTTCTGGCTACACCTTC. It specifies CAWSRQGRSSGYTF.

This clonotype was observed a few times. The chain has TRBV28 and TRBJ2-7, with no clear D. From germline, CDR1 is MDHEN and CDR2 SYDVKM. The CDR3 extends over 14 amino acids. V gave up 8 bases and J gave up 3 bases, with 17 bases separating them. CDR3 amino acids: CASFAQTKHYEQYF. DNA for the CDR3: TGTGCCAGCTTCGCCCAAACAAAACACTACGAGCAGTACTTC.

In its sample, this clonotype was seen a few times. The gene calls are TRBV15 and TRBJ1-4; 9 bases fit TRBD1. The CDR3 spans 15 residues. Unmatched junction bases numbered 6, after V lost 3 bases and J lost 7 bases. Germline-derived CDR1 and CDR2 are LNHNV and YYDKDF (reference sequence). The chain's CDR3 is CATSSGGQGREKLFF. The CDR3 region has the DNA TGTGCCACCAGCAGTGGGGGACAGGGCCGTGAAAAACTGTTTTTT. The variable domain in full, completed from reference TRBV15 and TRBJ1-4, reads DAMVIQNPRYQVTQFGKPVTLSCSQTLNHNVMYWYQQKSSQAPKLLFHYYDKDFNNEADTPDNFQSRRPNTSFCFLDIRSPGLGDTAMYLCATSSGGQGREKLFFGSGTQLSVL.

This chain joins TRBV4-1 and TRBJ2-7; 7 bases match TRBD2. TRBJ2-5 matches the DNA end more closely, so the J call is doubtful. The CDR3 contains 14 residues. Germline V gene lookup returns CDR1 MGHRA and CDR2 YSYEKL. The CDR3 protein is CASSPTSSGGTQYF. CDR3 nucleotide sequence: TGCGCCAGCAGCCCCACCTCTAGCGGAGGGACCCAGTACTTC.

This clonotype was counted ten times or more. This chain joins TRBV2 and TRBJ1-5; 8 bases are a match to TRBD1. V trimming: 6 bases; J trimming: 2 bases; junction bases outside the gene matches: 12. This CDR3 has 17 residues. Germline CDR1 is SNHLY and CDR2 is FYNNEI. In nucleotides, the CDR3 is TGTGCCAGCAGCTCCGGACAGGGAGGAGGAGGCAATCAGCCCCAGCATTTT. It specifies CASSSGQGGGGNQPQHF.

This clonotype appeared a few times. The CDR3 DNA sequence: TGTGCCAGCAGCTTTGCAAGCGTCGGGGAGCTGTTTTTT. Residues: CASSFASVGELFF. The chain carries TRBV7-2 and TRBJ2-2, with unresolved D. Germline assignment: CDR1 SGHTA and CDR2 FQGNSA. V lost 3 bases and J lost 7, with 9 bases in between. CDR3 length: 13 residues.